Shown below are 28 T cell receptor beta chains from a single sample sequenced in a study of blood T cell repertoires in COVID-19. The method was immunoSEQ multiplex PCR; TCRdb's version includes in-frame clones alone and lacks a portion of them. In the table there are about 26,000 clones, around 90% of which are singletons. Sequenced input: peripheral blood. All receptors derive from a man between 70 and 80 years old with acute or convalescent COVID-19.

J is TRBJ1-4 and V is TRBV3-1 (or the pseudogene TRBV3-2); no reliable D call. V dropped 1 base and J dropped 7 bases, with 4 bases sitting between them. Per the germline V gene, CDR1 is LGHDT and CDR2 is YNNKEL (reference sequence). The CDR3 totals 12 residues. CDR3 residues: CASSQAVEKLFF. CDR3 bases: TGTGCCAGCAGCCAAGCCGTTGAAAAACTGTTTTTT.

V usage is TRBV5-8 and J usage is TRBJ1-4; 10 bases fit TRBD1. The trim removed 1 base at V and 0 bases at J, leaving 9 bases unmatched. Germline loops: CDR1 SGHTS, CDR2 YDEGEE. CDR3 length: 19 amino acids. CDR3 coding DNA: TGTGCCAGCAGCTTGTTACCGGGACAGGGGTTTGCAACTAATGAAAAACTGTTTTTT. The encoded protein is CASSLLPGQGFATNEKLFF.

The chain couples TRBV3-1 (or the pseudogene TRBV3-2) to TRBJ1-2; no definite D call. Germline CDR1 and CDR2: LGHDT and YNNKEL (reference sequence). The CDR3 has 14 residues. Trimming cost V 3 bases and J 2 bases, with 10 bases left between them. In DNA, the CDR3 is TGTGCCAGCAGCCACTTCGGGTCGAACTATGGCTACACCTTC. Translated: CASSHFGSNYGYTF.

In its sample, this clone was seen a few times. The rearrangement links TRBV7-2 to TRBJ2-2; 8 positions match TRBD1. With 4 bases clipped from V and 8 bases from J, the junction kept 9 bases outside the gene matches. This CDR3 is 15 amino acids long. Germline CDR1 is SGHTA and CDR2 is FQGNSA. CDR3 sequence reads: CASSSRDRSLGELFF. The CDR3 nucleotides are TGTGCCAGCAGCTCCCGGGACAGGAGCTTGGGGGAGCTGTTTTTT.

The chain has TRBV18 and TRBJ2-3; TRBD1 agrees at 12 bases. The V gene's germline CDR1 is KGHSH and CDR2 LQKENI. This CDR3 contains 17 residues. With V trimmed by 4 bases and J by 4 bases, 9 bases remained unmatched. CDR3: CASSLLPGQGAADTQYF. For the CDR3, the DNA is TGTGCCAGCTCACTACTTCCGGGACAGGGGGCCGCAGATACGCAGTATTTT.

The chain uses TRBV10-3 and TRBJ1-4; perhaps TRBD1 as D (5 bases). The CDR3 contains 14 residues. In germline, CDR1 is ENHRY, CDR2 SYGVKD. The V end lost 7 bases, the J end lost 7 bases, and 16 bases lay between the germline ends. CDR3: CAIMWGRKGEKLFF. The CDR3 bases are TGTGCCATCATGTGGGGCAGGAAGGGTGAAAAACTGTTTTTT.

V gene TRBV2 combines with J gene TRBJ2-2, with 10 bases matching TRBD1. This CDR3 is built from 15 residues. V lost 6 bases and J lost 5; bases outside the gene matches: 6. Germline assignment: CDR1 SNHLY and CDR2 FYNNEI. The CDR3 sequence: CASRLSGQGTGELFF. CDR3 sequence (DNA): TGTGCCAGCAGACTGTCGGGACAGGGGACCGGGGAGCTGTTTTTT.

This clone has just one count. The chain links TRBV24-1 to TRBJ2-5; 10 bases match TRBD2. Germline V gene data show CDR1 as KGHDR and CDR2 as SFDVKD. Losses at the gene ends were 1 base for V and 4 bases for J; bases not matched to a gene: 5. The CDR3 consists of 16 residues. The CDR3 coding sequence is TGTGCCACCAGTGATTTAAATAGCGGGGGGATAGAGACCCAGTACTTC. The encoded protein is CATSDLNSGGIETQYF.

The chain couples TRBV5-3 to TRBJ2-7; tentative D call: TRBD1 (6 bases). TRBV5-3 is noted as an ORF with a role that remains uncertain. The CDR3 runs 14 residues. V was trimmed by 0 bases and J by 5 bases, leaving 12 bases between them. The CDR3 DNA follows: TGTGCCAGAAGCTTGGACAGGGAAATGGACGAGCAGTACTTC. This encodes CARSLDREMDEQYF.

This clone was picked up one time. The V and J genes are TRBV28 and TRBJ2-7; 8 nucleotides line up with TRBD2. The CDR3 spans 14 residues. V was clipped by 7 bases and J by 3 bases; unmatched bases: 8. Germline values: CDR1 MDHEN, CDR2 SYDVKM. The CDR3 protein is CASISGTSVYEQYF. The CDR3 DNA follows: TGTGCCAGCATCTCCGGGACTAGTGTCTACGAGCAGTACTTC. The whole variable domain, remainder taken from reference TRBV28 and TRBJ2-7, is DVKVTQSSRYLVKRTGEKVFLECVQDMDHENMFWYRQDPGLGLRLIYFSYDVKMKEKGDIPEGYSVSREKKERFSLILESASTNQTSMYLCASISGTSVYEQYFGPGTRLTVT.

V and J are TRBV11-2 and TRBJ2-1, with 8 bases aligning to TRBD2. The CDR3 runs to 13 residues. The germline CDR1 and CDR2 sequences are SGHAT and FQNNGV. V was clipped by 5 bases and J by 8 bases; unmatched bases: 5. CDR3 region: CASSAGLVYEQFF. CDR3 in DNA: TGTGCCAGCAGCGCGGGACTAGTCTATGAGCAGTTCTTC. Based on the CDR3 plus reference TRBV11-2 and TRBJ2-1, the full variable domain is EAGVAQSPRYKIIEKRQSVAFWCNPISGHATLYWYQQILGQGPKLLIQFQNNGVVDDSQLPKDRFSAERLKGVDSTLKIQPAKLEDSAVYLCASSAGLVYEQFFGPGTRLTVL.

The chain uses TRBV11-2 and TRBJ2-5; 8 bases are a match to TRBD2. V was clipped by 5 bases and J by 0 bases; unmatched bases: 11. Germline CDR1 SGHAT, CDR2 FQNNGV. The length of the CDR3 is 17 residues. The CDR3 sequence: CASSRGGASGNQETQYF. For the CDR3, the DNA is TGTGCCAGCAGCCGGGGGGGTGCTAGCGGCAACCAAGAGACCCAGTACTTC. The variable domain in full, completed from reference TRBV11-2 and TRBJ2-5, reads EAGVAQSPRYKIIEKRQSVAFWCNPISGHATLYWYQQILGQGPKLLIQFQNNGVVDDSQLPKDRFSAERLKGVDSTLKIQPAKLEDSAVYLCASSRGGASGNQETQYFGPGTRLLVL.

This clone was observed once. The chain combines TRBV15 with TRBJ2-2; unclear D gene. Deletions cut 0 bases from V and 4 bases from J, with 9 bases between. Looked up from germline, CDR1 is LNHNV and CDR2 is YYDKDF (reference sequence). The CDR3 has 15 amino acids. Here the CDR3 reads CATSRDLEVTGELFF. DNA for the CDR3: TGTGCCACCAGCAGAGATCTTGAGGTCACCGGGGAGCTGTTTTTT.

The chain employs TRBV6-2 or TRBV6-3 and TRBJ2-1; 9 bases line up with TRBD2. The CDR3 extends over 16 amino acids. V shed 3 bases, J shed 7 bases, and the junction held 10 bases outside the gene matches. Germline V lookup: CDR1 MNHEY, CDR2 SVGEGT. In DNA, the CDR3 is TGTGCCAGCAGTTATGTGGCGGGAGGGCCTAGGAATGAGCAGTTCTTC. It specifies CASSYVAGGPRNEQFF.

The rearrangement links TRBV6-2 or TRBV6-3 to TRBJ2-7; no reliable D call. The CDR3 has 12 residues. V dropped 2 bases and J dropped 6 bases, with 8 bases sitting between them. Germline lookup yields CDR1 MNHEY and CDR2 SVGEGT. The CDR3 sequence is CASSYALREQYF. Written as DNA, the CDR3 is TGTGCCAGCAGTTACGCACTTCGCGAGCAGTACTTC.

The J gene is TRBJ2-5, the V gene TRBV6-5; 8 bases agree with TRBD1. Germline-derived CDR1 and CDR2 are MNHEY and SVGAGI. The CDR3 loop spans 13 amino acids. Losses at the gene ends were 7 bases for V and 5 bases for J; bases not matched to a gene: 6. CDR3 sequence reads: CASIGTGTETQYF. CDR3 DNA: TGTGCCAGCATTGGGACAGGAACGGAGACCCAGTACTTC.

This clone was detected once. The rearrangement links TRBV14 to TRBJ2-7; TRBD1 aligns across 10 bases. Germline lookup yields CDR1 SGHDN and CDR2 FVKESK. With 4 bases clipped from V and 4 bases from J, the junction kept 10 bases outside the gene matches. This CDR3 region has 16 residues. CDR3 residues: CASSPSPGTGAYEQYF. Written as DNA, the CDR3 is TGTGCCAGCAGCCCGTCCCCCGGGACAGGGGCTTACGAGCAGTACTTC.

This chain links TRBV19 with TRBJ1-6; tentative D call: TRBD1 (6 bases). CDR3 size: 14 residues. The germline V and J ends were trimmed by 3 bases and 7 bases, with 10 bases remaining between them. Germline-derived CDR1 and CDR2 are LNHDA and SQIVND (reference sequence). CDR3 sequence (DNA): TGTGCCAGTAGTATCCCAGGGGCCAATTCACCCCTCCACTTT. Protein product: CASSIPGANSPLHF.

This clone has just one count. Here the CDR3 DNA reads TGTGCCAGCAGTTTTGGACCGGGACTAGGAGGAGATACGCAGTATTTT. It yields the protein CASSFGPGLGGDTQYF. The chain couples TRBV27 to TRBJ2-3; 8 nucleotides align to TRBD2. CDR3 size: 16 residues. V was pared by 3 bases and J by 5 bases, with 10 bases of the junction left unmatched. Germline V gives CDR1 MNHEY, CDR2 SMNVEV (reference sequence).

This clone was recorded only once. The chain joins TRBV18 to TRBJ2-7; possibly TRBD2 for D (5 bases). The germline V and J ends were trimmed by 2 bases and 1 base, with 15 bases remaining between them. This CDR3 has 16 residues. CDR1 is KGHSH and CDR2 is LQKENI in the germline V gene. CDR3: CASSPSSERRSYEQYF. CDR3 in DNA: TGTGCCAGCTCACCATCTTCTGAGCGGAGGTCCTACGAGCAGTACTTC.

The chain recombines TRBV9 with TRBJ2-3, with TRBD1 matching 7 bases. The CDR3 spans 14 residues. Germline loops: CDR1 SGDLS, CDR2 YYNGEE. V dropped 2 bases and J dropped 2; count of bases not matched to a gene: 2. The CDR3 loop reads CASSVQGDTDTQYF. The CDR3 DNA reads as TGTGCCAGCAGCGTCCAGGGGGACACAGATACGCAGTATTTT.

The rearrangement joins TRBV5-1 to TRBJ1-6, with TRBD1 identical over 10 bases. Germline V gives CDR1 SGHRS, CDR2 YFSETQ. This CDR3 has 17 residues. V lost 2 bases to trimming and J lost 8 bases; unmatched junction nucleotides: 10. The chain's CDR3 is CASSFTGQGWKDSPLHF. In nucleotides, the CDR3 is TGCGCCAGCAGCTTTACGGGACAGGGGTGGAAGGATTCACCCCTCCACTTT.

This clone occurred a few times. The V gene is TRBV6-1, the J gene TRBJ2-7; 7 nucleotides align to TRBD2. The length of the CDR3 is 15 residues. Trimming at V came to 2 bases and at J to 1 base, leaving 5 bases not matched to a gene. Germline lookup yields CDR1 MNHNS and CDR2 SASEGT. The CDR3 DNA reads TGTGCCAGCAGTGAAATGCTAGCGGAGTCCTACGAGCAGTACTTC. The encoded protein is CASSEMLAESYEQYF.

The J gene is TRBJ2-1, the V gene TRBV21-1; the table gives TRBD2 as D, unverified against the DNA. TRBV21-1 is annotated as a pseudogene. The CDR3 spans 16 residues. The CDR3 coding sequence is TGTGCCAGCAGCAAAATGAAACTAGCGGGACGGTATGAGCAGTTCTTC. Protein sequence: CASSKMKLAGRYEQFF.

The chain has TRBV18 and TRBJ1-2, with TRBD1 matching over 7 bases. The CDR3 consists of 17 residues. The V gene end was trimmed by 5 bases and the J gene end by 3 bases; junction bases not matched to a gene: 15. Germline V gene sequence: CDR1 KGHSH, CDR2 LQKENI. The CDR3 sequence is CASSITAIGQAYYGYTF. The CDR3 coding sequence is TGTGCCAGCTCAATTACTGCTATCGGACAGGCCTACTATGGCTACACCTTC.

The V gene is TRBV4-2, the J gene TRBJ1-2; D may be TRBD1 (6 bases). The germline gives CDR1 LGHNA, CDR2 YNFKEQ. This CDR3 is 14 amino acids long. Trimming took off 1 base at V and 2 bases at J, with 8 bases between the two ends. The CDR3 bases are TGTGCCAGCAGCCAAGTTCAGGGGAACTATGGCTACACCTTC. Amino acids: CASSQVQGNYGYTF.

A single count supports this clone. The rearrangement uses TRBV2 and TRBJ1-5; the D gene is possibly TRBD1 (5 bases). Trimming stripped 6 bases from V and 1 base from J, with 16 bases between. Looked up from germline, CDR1 is SNHLY and CDR2 is FYNNEI. CDR3 length: 16 residues. Here the CDR3 DNA reads TGTGCCAGCAGCGCCAGTCAGGGCCCAAGCAATCAGCCCCAGCATTTT. Translated, it gives CASSASQGPSNQPQHF.

The chain couples TRBV7-9 to TRBJ2-7, with 7 nucleotides matching TRBD1. J was trimmed by 2 bases and V by 5 bases; bases with no gene match: 3. There are 13 residues in the CDR3. Looked up from germline, CDR1 is SEHNR and CDR2 is FQNEAQ (reference sequence). CDR3 DNA sequence: TGTGCCAGCAGCGGGACAGACACCTACGAGCAGTACTTC. Encoded protein: CASSGTDTYEQYF. Based on the CDR3 plus reference TRBV7-9 and TRBJ2-7, the full variable domain is DTGVSQNPRHKITKRGQNVTFRCDPISEHNRLYWYRQTLGQGPEFLTYFQNEAQLEKSRLLSDRFSAERPKGSFSTLEIQRTEQGDSAMYLCASSGTDTYEQYFGPGTRLTVT.